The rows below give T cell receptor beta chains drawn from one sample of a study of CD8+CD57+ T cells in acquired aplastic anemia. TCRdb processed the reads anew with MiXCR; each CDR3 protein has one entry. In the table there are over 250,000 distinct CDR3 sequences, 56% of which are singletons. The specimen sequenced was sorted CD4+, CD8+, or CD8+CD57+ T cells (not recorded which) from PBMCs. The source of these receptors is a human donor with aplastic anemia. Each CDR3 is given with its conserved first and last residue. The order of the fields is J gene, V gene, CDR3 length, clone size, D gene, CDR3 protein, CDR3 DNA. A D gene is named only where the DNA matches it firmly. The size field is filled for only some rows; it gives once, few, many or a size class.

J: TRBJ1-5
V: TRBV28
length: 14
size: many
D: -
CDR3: CASSQGGSNQPQHF
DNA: TGTGCCAGCAGCCAGGGAGGTAGCAATCAGCCCCAGCATTTT

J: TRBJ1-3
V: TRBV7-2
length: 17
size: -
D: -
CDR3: CASSLVPEGGLGNTIYF
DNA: TGTGCCAGCAGCTTAGTTCCCGAGGGGGGGCTTGGAAACACCATATATTTT

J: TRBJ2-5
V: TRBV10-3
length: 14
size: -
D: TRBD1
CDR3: CAISVGQGALTQYF
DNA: TGTGCCATCAGTGTGGGACAGGGGGCCTTGACCCAGTACTTC

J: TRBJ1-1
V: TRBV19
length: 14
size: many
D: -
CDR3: CAGVRGTRNTEAFF
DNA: TGTGCCGGAGTCCGAGGGACAAGGAACACTGAAGCTTTCTTT

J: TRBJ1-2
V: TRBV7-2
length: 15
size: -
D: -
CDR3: CASSLGSRDHYGYTF
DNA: TGTGCCAGCAGCTTAGGTTCCAGGGATCACTATGGCTACACCTTC

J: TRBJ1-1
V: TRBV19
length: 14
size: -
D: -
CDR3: CASSIESRNTEAFF
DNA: TGTGCCAGTAGTATAGAGTCAAGAAACACTGAAGCTTTCTTT

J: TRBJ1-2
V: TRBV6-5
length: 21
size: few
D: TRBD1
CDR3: CASSSLVGTGGARFGENGYTF
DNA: TGTGCCAGCAGTTCGTTAGTCGGGACAGGGGGCGCAAGATTCGGAGAGAATGGCTACACCTTC

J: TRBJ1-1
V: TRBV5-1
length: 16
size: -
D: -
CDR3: CASSLLSGHGNTEAFF
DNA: TGCGCCAGCAGCCTCCTTAGCGGCCATGGAAACACTGAAGCTTTCTTT

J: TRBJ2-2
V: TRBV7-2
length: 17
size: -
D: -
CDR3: CASSPIHGGRNTGELFF
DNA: TGTGCCAGCAGCCCAATTCATGGGGGGCGGAACACCGGGGAGCTGTTTTTT

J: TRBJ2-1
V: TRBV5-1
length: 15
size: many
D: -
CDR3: CASSLAQAAYNEQFF
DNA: TGCGCCAGCAGCTTGGCCCAGGCGGCCTACAATGAGCAGTTCTTC

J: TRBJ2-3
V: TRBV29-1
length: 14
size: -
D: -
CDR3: CSVEGVRVADTQYF
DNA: TGCAGCGTTGAAGGAGTCAGGGTAGCAGATACGCAGTATTTT

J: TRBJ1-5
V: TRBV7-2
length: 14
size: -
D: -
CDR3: CASSLAGGRQPQHF
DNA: TGTGCCAGCAGCTTAGCGGGGGGGCGTCAGCCCCAGCATTTT

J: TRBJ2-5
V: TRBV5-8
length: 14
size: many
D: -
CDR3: CASSLSGAQETQYF
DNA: TGTGCCAGCAGCTTGTCAGGGGCGCAAGAGACCCAGTACTTC

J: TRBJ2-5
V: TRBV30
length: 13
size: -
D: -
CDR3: CAWSVSLQETQYF
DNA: TGTGCCTGGAGTGTATCCCTACAAGAGACCCAGTACTTC

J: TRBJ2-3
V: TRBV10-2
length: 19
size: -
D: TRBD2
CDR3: CASRAGTSGRTQSTDTQYF
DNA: TGCGCCAGCAGGGCCGGGACTAGCGGGAGGACCCAAAGCACAGATACGCAGTATTTT

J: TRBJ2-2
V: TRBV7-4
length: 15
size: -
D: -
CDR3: CASSIVQGNTGEQFF
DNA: TGTGCCAGCAGCATCGTCCAGGGGAACACCGGGGAGCAGTTTTTT

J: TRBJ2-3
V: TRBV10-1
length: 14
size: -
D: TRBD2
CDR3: CASQLAGPTDTQYF
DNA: TGCGCCAGCCAGCTAGCGGGACCCACAGATACGCAGTATTTT

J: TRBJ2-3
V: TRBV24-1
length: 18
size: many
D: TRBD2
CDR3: CATSDLRTSGRSTDTQYF
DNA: TGTGCCACCAGTGACCTCAGGACTAGCGGGAGAAGCACAGATACGCAGTATTTT

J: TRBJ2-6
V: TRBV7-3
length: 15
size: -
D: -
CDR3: CASSRGSSGANVLTF
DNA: TGTGCCAGCAGCCGGGGCAGCTCTGGGGCCAACGTCCTGACTTTC

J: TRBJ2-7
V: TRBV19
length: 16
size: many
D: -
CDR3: CASSIDRSYHPYEQYF
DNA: TGTGCCAGTAGTATAGATCGTAGTTACCATCCCTACGAGCAGTACTTC

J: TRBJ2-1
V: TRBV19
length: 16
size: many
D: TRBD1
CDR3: CASSTPDRVEGNEQFF
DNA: TGTGCCAGTAGTACCCCGGACAGGGTAGAGGGCAATGAGCAGTTCTTC

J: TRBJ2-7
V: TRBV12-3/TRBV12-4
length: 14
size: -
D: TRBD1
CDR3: CASSLGQGSREQYF
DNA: TGTGCCAGCAGTTTGGGACAGGGATCGAGAGAGCAGTACTTC

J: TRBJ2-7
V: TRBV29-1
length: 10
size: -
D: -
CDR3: CSVAVQGQYF
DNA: TGCAGCGTTGCGGTACAGGGGCAGTACTTC

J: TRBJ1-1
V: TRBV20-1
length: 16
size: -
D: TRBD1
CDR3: CSARANRGRMNTEAFF
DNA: TGCAGTGCTAGGGCAAACAGGGGGCGCATGAACACTGAAGCTTTCTTT

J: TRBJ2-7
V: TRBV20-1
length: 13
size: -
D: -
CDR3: CSALRGTSYEQYF
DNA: TGCAGTGCTTTGAGGGGCACTTCCTACGAGCAGTACTTC

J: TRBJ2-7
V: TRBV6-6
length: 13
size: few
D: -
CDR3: CASSYGDNYEQYF
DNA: TGTGCCAGCAGTTACGGGGACAACTACGAGCAGTACTTC

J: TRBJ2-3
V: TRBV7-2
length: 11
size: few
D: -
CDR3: CASRTADTQYF
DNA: TGTGCCAGCAGGACGGCGGATACGCAGTATTTT

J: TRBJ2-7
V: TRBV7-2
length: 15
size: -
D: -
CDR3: CASSARGTGTYEQYF
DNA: TGTGCCAGCAGCGCCCGGGGGACCGGAACCTACGAGCAGTACTTC

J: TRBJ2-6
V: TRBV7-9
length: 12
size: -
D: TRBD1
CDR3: CASSSNRGPLTF
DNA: TGTGCCAGCAGCTCCAACAGGGGCCCTCTGACTTTC

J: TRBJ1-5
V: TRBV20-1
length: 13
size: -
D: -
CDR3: CSARTVFNQPQHF
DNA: TGCAGTGCTAGGACGGTGTTCAATCAGCCCCAGCATTTT

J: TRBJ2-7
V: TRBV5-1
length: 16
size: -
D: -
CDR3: CASSLALPPYAYGQYF
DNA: TGCGCCAGCAGCTTGGCCCTGCCACCCTATGCCTACGGGCAGTACTTC

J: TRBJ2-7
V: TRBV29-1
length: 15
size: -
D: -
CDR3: CSVEDLTRASSGQYF
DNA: TGCAGCGTTGAAGATCTTACGCGAGCGTCCTCCGGGCAGTACTTC

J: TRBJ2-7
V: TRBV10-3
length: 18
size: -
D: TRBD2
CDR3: CAISEPTKLAGAAYEQYF
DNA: TGTGCCATCAGTGAGCCGACGAAACTAGCGGGAGCAGCTTACGAGCAGTACTTC

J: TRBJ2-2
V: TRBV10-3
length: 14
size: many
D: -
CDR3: CAIRGIQNTGELFF
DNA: TGTGCCATCAGGGGGATCCAAAACACCGGGGAGCTGTTTTTT

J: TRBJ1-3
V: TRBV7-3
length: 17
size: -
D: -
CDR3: CASSMTSGRGSGNTIYF
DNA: TGTGCCAGCAGCATGACTAGCGGGAGGGGCTCTGGGAACACCATATATTTT

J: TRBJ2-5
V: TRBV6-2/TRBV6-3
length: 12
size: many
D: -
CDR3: CASSYFESGQYF
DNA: TGTGCCAGCAGTTACTTTGAATCAGGCCAGTACTTC

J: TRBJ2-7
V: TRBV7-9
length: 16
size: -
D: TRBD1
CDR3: CASSPTPRDRAGEQYF
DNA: TGTGCCAGCAGCCCTACCCCCCGGGACAGGGCGGGCGAGCAGTACTTC

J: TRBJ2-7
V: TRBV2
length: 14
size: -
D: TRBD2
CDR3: CASSFAGLASEQYF
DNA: TGTGCCAGCAGTTTTGCGGGACTAGCGAGCGAGCAGTACTTC

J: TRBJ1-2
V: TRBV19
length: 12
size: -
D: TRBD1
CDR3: CASTTGAYGYTF
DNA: TGTGCCAGTACCACAGGGGCCTATGGCTACACCTTC

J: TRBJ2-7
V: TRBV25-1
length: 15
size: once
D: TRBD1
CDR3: CASITTGQGTYEQYF
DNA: TGTGCCAGCATAACGACAGGACAGGGAACCTACGAGCAGTACTTC

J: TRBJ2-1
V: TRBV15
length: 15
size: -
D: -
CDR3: CATSPGRRWGNEQFF
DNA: TGTGCCACCAGCCCAGGGCGCAGGTGGGGCAATGAGCAGTTCTTC

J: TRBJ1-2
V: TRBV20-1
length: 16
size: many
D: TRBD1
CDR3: CSARDRGRGRSYGYTF
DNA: TGCAGTGCTAGAGATCGGGGAAGGGGGCGAAGCTATGGCTACACCTTC

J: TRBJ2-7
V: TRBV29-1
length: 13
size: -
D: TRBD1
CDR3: CSVGGQVLYEQYF
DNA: TGCAGCGTTGGGGGACAGGTGTTATACGAGCAGTACTTC

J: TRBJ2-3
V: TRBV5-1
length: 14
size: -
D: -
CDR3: CASSLDWGRDTQYF
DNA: TGCGCCAGCAGCTTGGACTGGGGAAGAGATACGCAGTATTTT

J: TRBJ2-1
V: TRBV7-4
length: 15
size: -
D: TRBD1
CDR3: CASSSQRGDRAEQFF
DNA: TGTGCCAGCAGCTCCCAACGGGGGGACAGGGCTGAGCAGTTCTTC

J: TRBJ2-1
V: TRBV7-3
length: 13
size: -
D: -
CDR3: CASSLTPVNEQFF
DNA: TGTGCCAGCAGCTTAACTCCGGTGAATGAGCAGTTCTTC

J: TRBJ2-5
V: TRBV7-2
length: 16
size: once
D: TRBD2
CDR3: CASSLTGLAGAETQYF
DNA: TGTGCCAGCAGCCTCACCGGACTAGCGGGGGCGGAGACCCAGTACTTC

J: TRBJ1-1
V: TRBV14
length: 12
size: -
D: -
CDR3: CASSQGWTGVFF
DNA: TGTGCCAGCAGCCAAGGGTGGACGGGGGTGTTCTTT

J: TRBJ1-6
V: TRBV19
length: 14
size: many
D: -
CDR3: CASSITGYYSPLHF
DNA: TGTGCCAGTAGTATAACGGGTTATTATTCACCCCTCCACTTT

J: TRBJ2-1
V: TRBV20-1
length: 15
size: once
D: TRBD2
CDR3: CSAAGRGDSYNEQFF
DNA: TGCAGTGCTGCCGGACGGGGGGACTCCTACAATGAGCAGTTCTTC

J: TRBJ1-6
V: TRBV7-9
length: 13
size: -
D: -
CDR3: CASSGGGGSPLHF
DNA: TGTGCCAGCAGCGGAGGGGGAGGCTCACCCCTCCACTTT

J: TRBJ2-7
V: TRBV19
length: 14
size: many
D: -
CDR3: CASSIQGLPYEQYF
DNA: TGTGCCAGTAGTATACAGGGTTTACCCTACGAGCAGTACTTC

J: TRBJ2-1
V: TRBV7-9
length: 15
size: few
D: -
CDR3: CASSPAGVGEREQFF
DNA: TGTGCCAGCAGCCCGGCCGGGGTAGGGGAGAGGGAGCAGTTCTTC

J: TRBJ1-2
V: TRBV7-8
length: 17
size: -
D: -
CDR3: CASSLALRAASNYGYTF
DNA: TGTGCCAGCAGCTTAGCCCTGAGGGCCGCATCTAACTATGGCTACACCTTC

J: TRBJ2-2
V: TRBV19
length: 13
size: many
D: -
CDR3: CASRYGISGELFF
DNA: TGTGCCAGTAGATACGGAATATCCGGGGAGCTGTTTTTT

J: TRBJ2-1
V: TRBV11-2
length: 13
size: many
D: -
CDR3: CATGANFYNEQFF
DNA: TGTGCCACCGGGGCTAATTTCTACAATGAGCAGTTCTTC

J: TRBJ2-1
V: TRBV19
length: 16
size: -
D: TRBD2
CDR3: CASSNREGVRYNEQFF
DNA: TGTGCCAGTAGCAATCGGGAGGGCGTCCGTTACAATGAGCAGTTCTTC

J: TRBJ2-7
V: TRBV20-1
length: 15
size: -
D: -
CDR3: CSASGGGSGAYEQYF
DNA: TGCAGTGCTAGCGGTGGTGGTAGCGGCGCCTACGAGCAGTACTTC

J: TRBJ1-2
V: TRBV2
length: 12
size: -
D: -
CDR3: CASELGDYGYTF
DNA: TGTGCCAGCGAGTTGGGCGACTATGGCTACACCTTC

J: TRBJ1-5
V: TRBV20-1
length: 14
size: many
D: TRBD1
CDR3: CSAVNLQGAQPQHF
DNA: TGCAGTGCTGTGAACCTCCAGGGGGCTCAGCCCCAGCATTTT